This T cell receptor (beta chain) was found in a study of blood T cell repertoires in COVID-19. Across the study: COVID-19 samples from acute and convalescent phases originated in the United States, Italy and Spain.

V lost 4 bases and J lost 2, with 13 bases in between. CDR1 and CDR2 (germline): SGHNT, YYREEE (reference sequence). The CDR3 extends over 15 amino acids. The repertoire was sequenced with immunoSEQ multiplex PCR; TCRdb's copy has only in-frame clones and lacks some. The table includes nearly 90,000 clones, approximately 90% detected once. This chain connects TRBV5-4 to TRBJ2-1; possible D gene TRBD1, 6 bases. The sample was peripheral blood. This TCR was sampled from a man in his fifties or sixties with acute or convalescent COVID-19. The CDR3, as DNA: TGTGCCAGCAGCCACCCTGGGACAACCTACAATGAGCAGTTCTTC. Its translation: CASSHPGTTYNEQFF.